Below are 26 T cell receptor beta chains sequenced from a single sample in a study of shared clonotypes between healthy human individuals. The table came from immunoSEQ multiplex PCR; TCRdb's copy has only in-frame clones and leaves some out. Of roughly 2,000,000 clones in the sample, around 96% were seen once. Positive CCR7 selection of CD45RO-negative cells yielded the naive CD8 cells, and terminally differentiated effector memory CD45RA+ cells were excluded. Sequencing was done on a sample of naive CD8+ T cells sorted from blood. The receptors shown here come from a man younger than 30 in good health.

The rearrangement uses TRBV2 and TRBJ2-1; a weak D match, TRBD2 (5 bases). Germline V lookup: CDR1 SNHLY, CDR2 FYNNEI. Trimming took off 1 base at V and 6 bases at J, with 7 bases between the two ends. This CDR3 has 13 amino acids. The CDR3 DNA reads TGTGCCAGCAGTGAAGGACTAATCAATGAGCAGTTCTTC. Translating gives CASSEGLINEQFF.

The gene calls are TRBV30 and TRBJ1-1; D possibly corresponds to TRBD1 (5 bases). V was trimmed by 1 base and J by 11 bases, leaving 14 bases between them. This CDR3 is built from 12 residues. The V gene's germline CDR1 is GTSNPN and CDR2 SVGIG (reference sequence). The CDR3 bases are TGTGCCTGGAGTGGGGGGACCTCCCTTGCTTTCTTT. Translation: CAWSGGTSLAFF.

This chain connects TRBV5-6 to TRBJ1-5; the D gene is possibly TRBD1 (6 bases). This CDR3 region has 16 residues. CDR1 is SGHDT, CDR2 YYEEEE, per germline. The V and J ends lost 4 bases and 0 bases respectively, with 14 bases between them. The CDR3 protein is CASSQPGQSSNQPQHF. The DNA for the CDR3 is TGTGCCAGCAGCCAACCGGGACAATCTAGCAATCAGCCCCAGCATTTT.

The CDR3 sequence: CASSLGQHNEQFF. The CDR3 DNA reads TGTGCCAGCAGCTTAGGACAGCACAATGAGCAGTTCTTC. V gene TRBV7-3 combines with J gene TRBJ2-1; D is possibly TRBD1 (6 bases). Germline loops: CDR1 SGHTA, CDR2 FQGTGA. Trimming cost V 2 bases and J 5 bases, with 7 bases left between them. This CDR3 region has 13 residues.

About this clone itself: The sample holds other DNA sequences that translate to the same CDR3. J is TRBJ2-2 and V is TRBV27; weak D call: TRBD2 (6 bases). The CDR3 covers 13 residues. The V and J ends lost 5 bases and 5 bases respectively, with 9 bases between them. Germline values: CDR1 MNHEY, CDR2 SMNVEV (reference sequence). The CDR3 is CASSLGGTGELFF. The CDR3, as DNA: TGTGCCAGCAGTCTGGGGGGAACCGGGGAGCTGTTTTTT.

This chain joins TRBV2 and TRBJ2-5; 11 nucleotides align to TRBD2. This CDR3 is 16 amino acids long. Germline loops: CDR1 SNHLY, CDR2 FYNNEI. The junction had 7 bases not matched to a gene; V was cut back by 3 bases and J by 4 bases. Here the CDR3 reads CASSDPGLAVLETQYF. The CDR3 DNA reads as TGTGCCAGCAGTGATCCGGGACTAGCGGTGTTAGAGACCCAGTACTTC.

This chain links TRBV6-5 with TRBJ1-5; no firm D call. Germline V gene data show CDR1 as MNHEY and CDR2 as SVGAGI. There are 16 residues in the CDR3. The ends were cut back, 0 bases at V and 0 bases at J, with 9 bases in the middle. CDR3 loop: CASSYSRPYSNQPQHF. In DNA, the CDR3 is TGTGCCAGCAGTTACTCTCGGCCCTATAGCAATCAGCCCCAGCATTTT.

CDR3 residues: CASSVDGGGLGYTF. CDR3 in DNA: TGTGCCAGCAGCGTAGATGGCGGAGGGTTAGGCTACACCTTC. The genes are TRBV9 and TRBJ1-2; no definite D call. V was cut by 0 bases and J by 8 bases, with 14 bases left in between. CDR1 is SGDLS, CDR2 YYNGEE, per germline. The CDR3 is 14 amino acids.

The genes are TRBV27 and TRBJ2-7; the D is unclear. V dropped 6 bases and J dropped 4 bases, with 13 bases sitting between them. The CDR3 is made up of 13 amino acids. Germline CDR1 reads MNHEY; CDR2 reads SMNVEV (reference sequence). CDR3 loop: CASSSPATYEQYF. CDR3 DNA sequence: TGTGCCAGCAGCTCCCCGGCTACTTACGAGCAGTACTTC.

The rearrangement joins TRBV11-2 to TRBJ1-1; no definite D call. Trimming pared 5 bases from V and 1 base from J, leaving 8 bases between. Germline CDR1 SGHAT, CDR2 FQNNGV. This CDR3 region has 13 residues. The CDR3 DNA follows: TGTGCCAGCAGCCCGACATCGAACACTGAAGCTTTCTTT. The encoded protein is CASSPTSNTEAFF.

The chain couples TRBV4-1 to TRBJ2-7; the D gene is possibly TRBD2 (5 bases). This CDR3 has 14 residues. The germline gives CDR1 MGHRA, CDR2 YSYEKL. Trimming took off 0 bases at V and 4 bases at J, with 10 bases between the two ends. The CDR3 here is CASSQDTDSYEQYF. CDR3 nucleotide sequence: TGCGCCAGCAGCCAAGACACGGACTCTTACGAGCAGTACTTC.

The chain recombines TRBV6-1 with TRBJ2-7; 7 bases match TRBD1. The junction had 6 bases not matched to a gene; V was cut back by 6 bases and J by 4 bases. CDR1 is MNHNS and CDR2 is SASEGT in the germline V gene. This CDR3 has 13 amino acids. This CDR3 reads CASRTGTEYEQYF. CDR3 nucleotide sequence: TGTGCCAGCAGAACCGGGACAGAATACGAGCAGTACTTC.

The V call is TRBV2, the J call TRBJ2-1; D ambiguous. The germline CDR1 and CDR2 sequences are SNHLY and FYNNEI. Trimming pared 8 bases from V and 0 bases from J, leaving 17 bases between. There are 16 residues in the CDR3. Written as DNA, the CDR3 is TGTGCCAGCGTGAACGGTGTGGAGAGCTCCTACAATGAGCAGTTCTTC. It specifies CASVNGVESSYNEQFF. Full variable domain (missing parts from reference TRBV2 and TRBJ2-1): EPEVTQTPSHQVTQMGQEVILRCVPISNHLYFYWYRQILGQKVEFLVSFYNNEISEKSEIFDDQFSVERPDGSNFTLKIRSTKLEDSAMYFCASVNGVESSYNEQFFGPGTRLTVL.

The chain's CDR3 is CASSPGLAGALEQYF. DNA for the CDR3: TGTGCCAGCAGTCCCGGACTAGCGGGAGCGCTCGAGCAGTACTTC. The J gene is TRBJ2-7, the V gene TRBV6-5; 13 positions agree with TRBD2. The V and J ends lost 5 bases and 6 bases, in that order; junction bases with no gene match: 7. The CDR3 runs 15 residues. Germline CDR1 reads MNHEY; CDR2 reads SVGAGI.

This chain joins TRBV30 and TRBJ2-1; 8 bases agree with TRBD2. The CDR3 length is 16 residues. With 4 bases clipped from V and 5 bases from J, the junction kept 13 bases outside the gene matches. Germline CDR1 is GTSNPN and CDR2 is SVGIG (reference sequence). The CDR3: CAWTRPGTRVNNEQFF. CDR3 nucleotide sequence: TGTGCCTGGACTCGCCCCGGGACTAGAGTGAACAATGAGCAGTTCTTC.

This rearrangement joins TRBV19 to TRBJ2-7; tentatively, D is TRBD1 or TRBD2 (7 bases each). The length of the CDR3 is 16 residues. Trimming took 0 bases from V and 3 from J, leaving 15 bases between them. Looked up from germline, CDR1 is LNHDA and CDR2 is SQIVND (reference sequence). CDR3 nucleotide sequence: TGTGCCAGTAGTATAGATGGAGCGGGACAGTACTACGAGCAGTACTTC. This translates into CASSIDGAGQYYEQYF. The variable domain in full, completed from reference TRBV19 and TRBJ2-7, reads DGGITQSPKYLFRKEGQNVTLSCEQNLNHDAMYWYRQDPGQGLRLIYYSQIVNDFQKGDIAEGYSVSREKKESFPLTVTSAQKNPTAFYLCASSIDGAGQYYEQYFGPGTRLTVT.

The genes are TRBV6-1 and TRBJ2-7; D gene ambiguous. The CDR3 covers 10 residues. Germline V gives CDR1 MNHNS, CDR2 SASEGT. V lost 10 bases and J 0 bases, leaving 4 bases between the germline ends. CDR3 region: CATSSYEQYF. The CDR3 DNA reads TGTGCCACGAGCTCCTACGAGCAGTACTTC.

The chain is built from TRBV30 and TRBJ1-1; D not resolved. Per germline, CDR1 GTSNPN and CDR2 SVGIG (reference sequence). The V end lost 7 bases, the J end lost 0 bases, and 15 bases lay between the germline ends. CDR3 length: 14 amino acids. CDR3 bases: TGTGCCTTAACGCCCGGGGAAATGAACACTGAAGCTTTCTTT. Translating gives CALTPGEMNTEAFF. Using reference TRBV30 and TRBJ1-1 for the parts outside the CDR3, the full variable domain is SQTIHQWPATLVQPVGSPLSLECTVEGTSNPNLYWYRQAAGRGLQLLFYSVGIGQISSEVPQNLSASRPQDRQFILSSKKLLLSDSGFYLCALTPGEMNTEAFFGQGTRLTVV.

The V and J genes are TRBV4-3 and TRBJ2-7; D is perhaps TRBD1 or TRBD2 (5 bases each). This CDR3 has 12 amino acids. V gave up 11 bases and J gave up 5 bases, with 16 bases separating them. The germline V gene encodes CDR1 LGHNA and CDR2 YSLEER. This chain's CDR3 is CAYRGTLHEQYF. CDR3 nucleotide sequence: TGCGCCTATAGAGGGACGCTCCACGAGCAGTACTTC.

This chain links TRBV6-5 with TRBJ2-1; D may correspond to TRBD1 or TRBD2 (5 bases each). This CDR3 is built from 14 residues. Germline values: CDR1 MNHEY, CDR2 SVGAGI. V lost 0 bases, J lost 8 bases, and 11 bases lay in between. CDR3 sequence reads: CASSYSPRGDEQFF. As DNA, the CDR3 is TGTGCCAGCAGTTACTCTCCACGGGGCGATGAGCAGTTCTTC.

This clone was recorded only once. Sequence at one end of the junction differs from germline and may be a read error. This sequence joins TRBV4-1 and TRBJ2-7; D possibly corresponds to TRBD1 (5 bases). Germline CDR1 is MGHRA and CDR2 is YSYEKL. CDR3 length: 10 residues. The chain's CDR3 is CASSNRTPSF. In DNA form, the CDR3 reads TGCGCCAGCAGCAATAGGACACCGTCCTTC.

V is TRBV29-1 and J is TRBJ1-1, with 7 bases that match TRBD1. V trimming: 5 bases; J trimming: 1 base; junction bases outside the gene matches: 7. Germline lookup yields CDR1 SQVTM and CDR2 ANQGSEA. The CDR3 covers 14 residues. CDR3: CSVPRTGGNTEAFF. The CDR3 DNA sequence: TGCAGCGTTCCTAGGACAGGTGGGAACACTGAAGCTTTCTTT.

CDR3 sequence reads: CASSYGGEGYEQYF. The CDR3 bases are TGTGCCAGCAGTTACGGAGGGGAGGGCTACGAGCAGTACTTC. V is TRBV6-6 and J is TRBJ2-7, with 7 bases that match TRBD2. J gave up 3 bases and V 2 bases, and 4 bases lay outside the gene matches. The CDR3 has 14 amino acids. Per germline, CDR1 MNHNY and CDR2 SVGAGI (reference sequence).

For this clone: Other DNA sequences of this sample code for an identical CDR3. The chain employs TRBV27 and TRBJ1-2; D gene uncertain. CDR3 length: 13 amino acids. Germline CDR1 is MNHEY and CDR2 is SMNVEV (reference sequence). V lost 2 bases, J lost 2 bases, and 6 bases lay in between. The DNA of the CDR3 is TGTGCCAGCAGTTTAGTCGGGAACTATGGCTACACCTTC. Its protein is CASSLVGNYGYTF.

The chain combines TRBV30 with TRBJ2-2, with a possible D match to TRBD2 (6 bases). The ends were cut back, 4 bases at V and 4 bases at J, with 22 bases in the middle. Germline CDR1 reads GTSNPN; CDR2 reads SVGIG (reference sequence). This CDR3 region has 17 residues. The DNA of the CDR3 is TGTGCCTGGAAGGGTTTAGCGACGGGAGAAAGCACCGGGGAGCTGTTTTTT. Translated: CAWKGLATGESTGELFF. Full variable domain (outside the CDR3, taken from reference TRBV30 and TRBJ2-2): SQTIHQWPATLVQPVGSPLSLECTVEGTSNPNLYWYRQAAGRGLQLLFYSVGIGQISSEVPQNLSASRPQDRQFILSSKKLLLSDSGFYLCAWKGLATGESTGELFFGEGSRLTVL.

This chain joins TRBV5-6 and TRBJ2-3; tentatively, D is TRBD2 (6 bases). The V gene lost 4 bases and the J gene lost 3 bases, with 15 bases spanning the gap. Germline V gene lookup returns CDR1 SGHDT and CDR2 YYEEEE. The CDR3 has 15 amino acids. The CDR3 DNA follows: TGTGCCAGCAGCGACCGCGGGGTTGGGACAGATACGCAGTATTTT. This sequence encodes CASSDRGVGTDTQYF.